This T cell receptor beta chain was captured in a study of CD8 T cells in Susac syndrome. Sequencing of TCR beta was undertaken in CD8+ and CD4+ T cells derived from blood. It was with random hexamers that roughly 0.45 to 1 ug RNA was reverse transcribed. TCRdb itself ran the immunoSEQ multiplex PCR reads through MiXCR, one entry per CDR3 protein. Seen here are about 200,000 distinct CDR3 sequences, over 90% observed once, and the top ten hold about 0.08%. Germline loops: CDR1 LGHNA, CDR2 YNFKEQ. CDR3 length: 15 amino acids. V lost 0 bases, J lost 6 bases, and 14 bases lay in between. The rearrangement joins TRBV4-2 to TRBJ1-2; D unresolved. The TCR sequence derives from a human donor with multiple sclerosis. Input material: CD4+ T cells from PBMCs. The CDR3 here is CASSQDHQYSDGYTF. The CDR3 DNA sequence: TGTGCCAGCAGCCAAGATCACCAATACTCGGATGGCTACACCTTC.